This T cell receptor (beta chain) was found in a study of CD8+ T cells in alopecia areata. On the study more broadly: Treated patients were given 5 to 10 mg oral tofacitinib twice daily.

V was trimmed by 5 bases and J by 8 bases, leaving 12 bases between them. Germline CDR1 SGHAT, CDR2 FQNNGV. This CDR3 has 12 residues. In regard to this clone: The antigen remains unidentified.

As the sequencing template, cDNA was produced by extracting RNA and reverse transcribing it. Sequencing used immunoSEQ multiplex PCR; TCRdb keeps in-frame clones, though not all of them. Of 90,000 to 150,000 clones listed, approximately 53% are singletons. Study outcomes and limitations: While tofacitinib was given, many expanded lesional clones persisted in scalp and blood. Possibly as an HLA-related effect, TCR sharing across patients appeared less clear than in mice. Across lesional scalp, and particularly alopecia totalis/universalis, clonality surpassed that of normal scalp.

The treatment was: oral pan-JAK inhibitor, 5-10 mg twice daily. The chain carries TRBV11-2 and TRBJ1-2; D is perhaps TRBD1 (6 bases). The source was CD4+ T cells sorted from blood, collected at week 4, from a patient treated with tofacitinib. The clonotype was recovered from a human donor with alopecia areata. DNA for the CDR3: TGTGCCAGCAGCCCGGACAGTTACGGCTACACCTTC. Protein product: CASSPDSYGYTF.